Below, 29 T cell receptor beta chains from the same sample are listed, as sequenced in a study of cytomegalovirus exposure and HLA in healthy donors. Data came from immunoSEQ multiplex PCR; TCRdb stores just in-frame clones and leaves some out. The data contain some 250,000 clones, around 89% of them singletons. The sequencing input was PBMCs. Receptor source: a woman younger than 30 in good health and CMV-seronegative.

This chain links TRBV6-5 with TRBJ1-6, with unresolved D. Germline CDR1 MNHEY, CDR2 SVGAGI. V was cut by 8 bases and J by 13 bases, with 18 bases left in between. The CDR3 consists of 13 residues. This CDR3 reads CASRPTPGVPLHF. The CDR3 DNA follows: TGTGCCAGCCGTCCCACACCCGGGGTCCCCCTCCACTTT.

The chain carries TRBV11-2 and TRBJ1-1, with TRBD1 as a possible D gene (6 bases). Germline loops: CDR1 SGHAT, CDR2 FQNNGV. The CDR3 is 15 residues long. Trimming took off 3 bases at V and 10 bases at J, with 21 bases between the two ends. CDR3 DNA sequence: TGTGCCAGCAGCTTCGGGGGAGGGGGAGCCTTTGGAGCTTTCTTT. Its protein is CASSFGGGGAFGAFF.

The rearrangement uses TRBV4-3 and TRBJ1-4; 7 nucleotides align to TRBD1. Looked up from germline, CDR1 is LGHNA and CDR2 is YSLEER. The CDR3 totals 16 residues. Losses at the gene ends were 3 bases for V and 8 bases for J; bases not matched to a gene: 12. The CDR3 DNA is TGCGCCAGCAGCCATGAGATGACAGGGCCTGGGGAAAAACTGTTTTTT. The encoded protein is CASSHEMTGPGEKLFF.

The chain links TRBV2 to TRBJ2-5; D is uncertain. V was pared by 5 bases and J by 2 bases, with 9 bases between. Per the germline V gene, CDR1 is SNHLY and CDR2 is FYNNEI. The CDR3 is 13 amino acids. Here the CDR3 DNA reads TGTGCCAGCAGTTACGACTGGCAAGAGACCCAGTACTTC. Protein sequence: CASSYDWQETQYF.

This clone was observed a few times. The chain joins TRBV7-6 to TRBJ1-1; 8 bases match TRBD1. From germline, CDR1 is SGHVS and CDR2 FNYEAQ. This CDR3 has 14 amino acids. Unmatched junction bases numbered 6, after V lost 4 bases and J lost 5 bases. The CDR3 spells CASSSDRGGTEAFF. DNA of the CDR3: TGTGCCAGCAGCTCCGACAGGGGAGGGACTGAAGCTTTCTTT.

This clone came up once. This chain links TRBV9 with TRBJ2-5, with TRBD2 identical over 9 bases. Germline CDR1 reads SGDLS; CDR2 reads YYNGEE. J lost 5 bases, V lost 3 bases, and 5 bases had no gene match. The CDR3 is made up of 14 amino acids. The CDR3 loop reads CASSAGTSFETQYF. CDR3 DNA: TGTGCCAGCAGCGCGGGGACTAGCTTCGAGACCCAGTACTTC. The variable domain in full, completed from reference TRBV9 and TRBJ2-5, reads DSGVTQTPKHLITATGQRVTLRCSPRSGDLSVYWYQQSLDQGLQFLIQYYNGEERAKGNILERFSAQQFPDLHSELNLSSLELGDSALYFCASSAGTSFETQYFGPGTRLLVL.

The chain couples TRBV19 to TRBJ2-1; 15 bases align to TRBD2. The ends lost 5 bases at V and 5 bases at J; junction bases unmatched: 13. The length of the CDR3 is 19 residues. The germline V gene encodes CDR1 LNHDA and CDR2 SQIVND (reference sequence). As DNA, the CDR3 is TGTGCCAGTAGTCCCGGACTAGCGGGGGGGGCCACGTGGGACAATGAGCAGTTCTTC. Translated: CASSPGLAGGATWDNEQFF.

This clone was observed a single time. The rearrangement joins TRBV27 to TRBJ1-1; perhaps TRBD1 as D (5 bases). Germline CDR1 and CDR2: MNHEY and SMNVEV (reference sequence). The CDR3 is 14 residues long. V shed 6 bases and J shed 3 bases, with 14 bases lying between them. The CDR3 spells CASRRSGEDTEAFF. The CDR3 DNA reads as TGTGCCAGCAGGCGTTCGGGGGAAGACACTGAAGCTTTCTTT.

The chain combines TRBV7-9 with TRBJ1-1, with TRBD1 identical over 7 bases. The CDR3 is 14 residues long. Trimming took 7 bases from V and 4 from J; bases not matched to a gene: 9. Germline V gives CDR1 SEHNR, CDR2 FQNEAQ (reference sequence). CDR3 sequence reads: CASNPGQALTEAFF. The DNA of the CDR3 is TGTGCCAGCAATCCCGGACAGGCCCTCACTGAAGCTTTCTTT.

The V call is TRBV28, the J call TRBJ1-5; tentative D call: TRBD1 (5 bases). V was trimmed by 6 bases and J by 2 bases, leaving 14 bases between them. CDR1 and CDR2 (germline): MDHEN, SYDVKM. CDR3 length equals 15 residues. In DNA, the CDR3 is TGTGCCAGCAGCCCCGGGACTGCCGGCAATCAGCCCCAGCATTTT. Its protein product is CASSPGTAGNQPQHF.

This chain connects TRBV19 to TRBJ2-2, with 12 positions matching TRBD2. CDR1 is LNHDA, CDR2 SQIVND, per germline (reference sequence). This CDR3 region has 13 residues. DNA of the CDR3: TGTGCAGGACTAGCGGGGCCCGGCGGGGAGCTGTTTTTT. Translation: CAGLAGPGGELFF. The entire variable domain, with the rest obtained from reference TRBV19 and TRBJ2-2, is as follows: DGGITQSPKYLFRKEGQNVTLSCEQNLNHDAMYWYRQDPGQGLRLIYYSQIVNDFQKGDIAEGYSVSREKKESFPLTVTSAQKNPTAFYLCAGLAGPGGELFFGEGSRLTVL.

The chain uses TRBV7-2 and TRBJ2-3; TRBD1 matches at 9 bases. Germline V gene sequence: CDR1 SGHTA, CDR2 FQGNSA. The CDR3 is made up of 14 amino acids. The J segment lost 6 bases and the V segment lost 3 bases, leaving 4 bases of the junction unmatched. The CDR3 here is CASSLDRGGDTQYF. CDR3 nucleotides: TGTGCCAGCAGCTTGGACAGGGGCGGGGATACGCAGTATTTT. The entire variable domain, with the rest obtained from reference TRBV7-2 and TRBJ2-3, is as follows: GAGVSQSPSNKVTEKGKDVELRCDPISGHTALYWYRQSLGQGLEFLIYFQGNSAPDKSGLPSDRFSAERTGGSVSTLTIQRTQQEDSAVYLCASSLDRGGDTQYFGPGTRLTVL.

V usage is TRBV5-8 and J usage is TRBJ2-2, with D possibly matching TRBD1 (5 bases). Looked up from germline, CDR1 is SGHTS and CDR2 is YDEGEE. Trimming left V 0 bases short and J 7 bases short, with 10 bases between. The CDR3 totals 14 residues. DNA for the CDR3: TGTGCCAGCAGCTTGGTCAGGGTCGGCGGGGAGCTGTTTTTT. Protein product: CASSLVRVGGELFF. The whole variable domain, filled in from reference TRBV5-8 and TRBJ2-2, reads EAGVTQSPTHLIKTRGQQATLRCSPISGHTSVYWYQQALGLGLQFLLWYDEGEERNRGNFPPRFSGRQFPNYSSELNVNALELEDSALYLCASSLVRVGGELFFGEGSRLTVL.

J is TRBJ2-1 and V is TRBV4-1; TRBD2 agrees at 7 bases. From germline, CDR1 is MGHRA and CDR2 YSYEKL. V shed 1 base and J 7 bases; nucleotides not matched to a gene: 4. This CDR3 region has 14 residues. The CDR3 region is CASSQGTSYNEQFF. CDR3 bases: TGCGCCAGCAGCCAAGGGACTAGTTATAATGAGCAGTTCTTC.

The chain uses TRBV7-8 and TRBJ1-2; 7 nucleotides match TRBD1. Looked up from germline, CDR1 is SGHVS and CDR2 is FQNEAQ. This CDR3 is 15 amino acids long. The ends lost 1 base at V and 2 bases at J; junction bases unmatched: 4. CDR3 loop: CASSLVEGANYGYTF. The CDR3 DNA follows: TGTGCCAGCAGCTTAGTGGAGGGGGCGAACTATGGCTACACCTTC. The variable domain in full, with the rest retrieved from reference TRBV7-8 and TRBJ1-2, is GAGVSQSPRYKVAKRGQDVALRCDPISGHVSLFWYQQALGQGPEFLTYFQNEAQLDKSGLPSDRFFAERPEGSVSTLKIQRTQQEDSAVYLCASSLVEGANYGYTFGSGTRLTVV.

The rearrangement links TRBV5-4 to TRBJ2-7, with D maybe TRBD2 (6 bases). Germline V gives CDR1 SGHNT, CDR2 YYREEE (reference sequence). V lost 4 bases, J lost 0 bases, and 14 bases lay in between. This CDR3 contains 15 residues. The CDR3 reads CASSPGSTYSYEQYF. The DNA for the CDR3 is TGTGCCAGCAGCCCCGGGAGCACCTACTCCTACGAGCAGTACTTC.

This chain joins TRBV6-1 and TRBJ2-2; the D gene is possibly TRBD1 (6 bases). The CDR3 is made up of 13 amino acids. With 8 bases removed from V and 1 base from J, the gap between germline ends came to 8 bases. The germline CDR1 and CDR2 sequences are MNHNS and SASEGT. The CDR3: CASPTGNTGELFF. CDR3 nucleotides: TGTGCCAGCCCGACAGGGAACACCGGGGAGCTGTTTTTT.

V gene TRBV11-3 combines with J gene TRBJ2-1, with D maybe TRBD2 (6 bases). In germline, CDR1 is SGHNT, CDR2 YENEEA. V was clipped by 2 bases and J by 6 bases, with 14 bases between them. The length of the CDR3 is 15 residues. The CDR3 reads CASSLRVSGSNEQFF. Here the CDR3 DNA reads TGTGCCAGCAGCTTAAGGGTTTCCGGGAGCAATGAGCAGTTCTTC.

V gene TRBV4-2 combines with J gene TRBJ2-1, with D unclear. The germline CDR1 and CDR2 sequences are LGHNA and YNFKEQ. The V and J ends lost 6 bases and 7 bases respectively, with 13 bases between them. The CDR3 extends over 13 amino acids. CDR3 DNA sequence: TGTGCCAGCAGTTCTTACGGGTCGAATGAGCAGTTCTTC. This translates into CASSSYGSNEQFF.

The V and J genes are TRBV7-8 and TRBJ2-2; TRBD2 aligns across 12 bases. The CDR3 is 16 amino acids. V was pared by 7 bases and J by 6 bases, with 9 bases of the junction left unmatched. Germline assignment: CDR1 SGHVS and CDR2 FQNEAQ. The CDR3 DNA follows: TGTGCCAGCACCTCCGCGGCTAGCGGGGGGGCCGGGGAGCTGTTTTTT. It translates to CASTSAASGGAGELFF.

The chain employs TRBV9 and TRBJ2-5, with no clear D. The CDR3 is made up of 14 amino acids. V lost 0 bases to trimming and J lost 1 base, with 7 bases between them. Looked up from germline, CDR1 is SGDLS and CDR2 is YYNGEE. In DNA form, the CDR3 reads TGTGCCAGCAGCGTAGCTGGCAGCCAAGAGACCCAGTACTTC. Translated: CASSVAGSQETQYF.

The chain joins TRBV28 to TRBJ1-1, with 8 positions matching TRBD1. Trimming took 11 bases from V and 4 from J; bases not matched to a gene: 15. CDR1 MDHEN and CDR2 SYDVKM come from the germline V gene. This CDR3 contains 15 residues. CDR3 coding DNA: TGTGCCTCAAACCCTCAGGGCAGGGGGCCCACTGAAGCTTTCTTT. It translates to CASNPQGRGPTEAFF.

The chain is built from TRBV7-9 and TRBJ2-5; 15 bases are shared with TRBD2. The J segment lost 5 bases and the V segment lost 4 bases, leaving 5 bases of the junction unmatched. Germline V gene data show CDR1 as SEHNR and CDR2 as FQNEAQ (reference sequence). CDR3 length: 16 residues. CDR3 residues: CASSSGLAGGRETQYF. The CDR3 coding sequence is TGTGCCAGCAGCTCCGGACTAGCGGGGGGGCGGGAGACCCAGTACTTC.

V usage is TRBV27 and J usage is TRBJ1-5; a weak D match, TRBD1 (6 bases). From germline, CDR1 is MNHEY and CDR2 SMNVEV (reference sequence). Trimming took off 1 base at V and 0 bases at J, with 13 bases between the two ends. The CDR3 consists of 17 residues. CDR3 DNA sequence: TGTGCCAGCAGTTTATACGGGACATCCAATAGCAATCAGCCCCAGCATTTT. Translating gives CASSLYGTSNSNQPQHF.

J is TRBJ2-7 and V is TRBV18; 7 bases are a match to TRBD1. V lost 3 bases to trimming and J lost 4 bases; unmatched junction nucleotides: 6. CDR3 size: 14 residues. CDR1 and CDR2 from the germline V gene are KGHSH and LQKENI. CDR3 in amino acids: CASSPGTDLYEQYF. The CDR3 DNA is TGTGCCAGCTCACCCGGGACAGACCTATACGAGCAGTACTTC.

The gene calls are TRBV5-1 and TRBJ2-7; D remains unclear. The germline V gene encodes CDR1 SGHRS and CDR2 YFSETQ. CDR3 size: 14 residues. V was pared by 0 bases and J by 2 bases, with 9 bases between. The CDR3 region is CASSLDTAPYEQYF. CDR3 nucleotides: TGCGCCAGCAGCTTGGACACAGCCCCCTACGAGCAGTACTTC.

The chain combines TRBV2 with TRBJ1-1; no firm D call. The V and J ends lost 6 bases and 1 base respectively, with 18 bases between them. CDR3 length equals 16 residues. The germline V gene has CDR1 SNHLY and CDR2 FYNNEI. In DNA, the CDR3 is TGTGCCAGCAGACCCCAAAATACAAGATCGAACACTGAAGCTTTCTTT. Residues: CASRPQNTRSNTEAFF.

J is TRBJ1-6 and V is TRBV5-4; no clear D gene. The CDR3 contains 17 residues. Germline V gene data show CDR1 as SGHNT and CDR2 as YYREEE (reference sequence). The germline V and J ends were trimmed by 1 base and 1 base, with 12 bases remaining between them. This chain's CDR3 is CASSLNFRGSYNSPLHF. CDR3 sequence (DNA): TGTGCCAGCAGCTTGAATTTCCGGGGATCCTATAATTCACCCCTCCACTTT.

This clone was observed a single time. The gene calls are TRBV11-2 and TRBJ2-7; 7 bases map to TRBD1. J was trimmed by 1 base and V by 4 bases; bases with no gene match: 7. This CDR3 comprises 15 residues. The germline V gene encodes CDR1 SGHAT and CDR2 FQNNGV. In DNA form, the CDR3 reads TGTGCCAGCAGCTGGGACAGTGCCCCATCCTACGAGCAGTACTTC. Protein product: CASSWDSAPSYEQYF.